This T cell receptor beta chain derives from a study of blood T cell repertoires in COVID-19. Sequencing used immunoSEQ multiplex PCR; TCRdb keeps in-frame clones, though not all of them. The table has fewer than 90,000 clones, 75% to 90% seen once; the top ten hold over 12%. This clone was counted only a few times. Sequenced material: peripheral blood. This TCR was recovered from a male donor with acute or convalescent COVID-19.

CDR3 protein: CASRRQPNTEAFF. CDR3 nucleotides: TGTGCCAGCAGGCGACAGCCAAACACTGAAGCTTTCTTT. The V gene is TRBV27, the J gene TRBJ1-1; tentative D call: TRBD1 (5 bases). From germline, CDR1 is MNHEY and CDR2 SMNVEV (reference sequence). This CDR3 is built from 13 residues. The germline V and J ends were trimmed by 6 bases and 2 bases, with 10 bases remaining between them.